The clone carrying this TCR beta chain was detected only once. The antigen is unknown. This specimen includes other DNA sequences encoding the same CDR3. The sample is drawn from a study of shared clonotypes between healthy human individuals. Study overall: Per-donor plates numbered three CD4 naive, three CD4 memory, two CD8 naive and one CD8 memory. Study findings and constraints: Estimated richness values were generally larger in naive subsets than in memory subsets. A limitation of the genetic and exposure-history diversity represented arose from few donors.

The protocol was immunoSEQ multiplex PCR, while the TCRdb copy is restricted to in-frame clones and leaves out a portion. The table records about 380,000 clones, approximately 97% of them present only once. Together with CD45RO+ cells, CCR7-negative CD45RA+ TemRA cells were included in CD8 memory. V shed 1 base and J shed 3 bases, with 6 bases lying between them. Germline V gene sequence: CDR1 SEHNR, CDR2 FQNEAQ (reference sequence). The CDR3 contains 13 residues. The receptor comes from a man aged 30 to 39 in good health. Sequencing input: memory CD8+ T cells sorted from blood. Subset of the sample: CD45RO+ cells pooled with CCR7-negative TemRA cells. The rearrangement joins TRBV7-9 to TRBJ1-1; TRBD1 is a possible D gene (5 bases). The CDR3 loop reads CASSLEGDTEAFF. CDR3 coding DNA: TGTGCCAGCAGCTTAGAAGGGGACACTGAAGCTTTCTTT. The full variable domain, completed using reference TRBV7-9 and TRBJ1-1, is DTGVSQNPRHKITKRGQNVTFRCDPISEHNRLYWYRQTLGQGPEFLTYFQNEAQLEKSRLLSDRFSAERPKGSFSTLEIQRTEQGDSAMYLCASSLEGDTEAFFGQGTRLTVV.